This T cell receptor beta chain was retrieved from a study of blood T cell repertoires in COVID-19. Study details: Collection of acute and convalescent COVID-19 samples took place in the United States, Italy and Spain. In each case, the material was cDNA or gDNA derived from T cells, B-cell-depleted T cells, or PBMCs.

V was clipped by 7 bases and J by 4 bases; unmatched bases: 5. This CDR3 is built from 13 residues. CDR1 is MDHEN, CDR2 SYDVKM, per germline. Per the authors' pipeline: Reference gene primer amplification in the assay estimated nucleated cell counts. Profiled with immunoSEQ multiplex PCR; TCRdb holds only in-frame clones, not every one. The V and J calls and clone size come from that table; D and trimming were worked out from the DNA. The sample lists roughly 250,000 clones, around nine tenths occurring once. Material: peripheral blood. The rearrangement uses TRBV28 and TRBJ1-2, with 8 bases aligning to TRBD1. The sequence was obtained from a woman in her thirties or forties who had recovered from COVID-19. DNA for the CDR3: TGTGCCAGCATCAGGGGGCGCGGCTATGGCTACACCTTC. It translates to CASIRGRGYGYTF.